This TCR beta chain is drawn from a study of cytomegalovirus exposure and HLA in healthy donors. With 4 bases clipped from V and 2 bases from J, the junction kept 4 bases outside the gene matches. The CDR3 covers 16 residues. From germline, CDR1 is LGHNA and CDR2 YSLEER. This PCR relied on a set of 60 Vbeta primers and 13 Jbeta primers. The repertoire was sequenced with immunoSEQ multiplex PCR; TCRdb's copy has only in-frame clones and lacks some. The table shows about 98,000 clones, with around 73% occurring only once. The clonotype was recovered from a female donor in good health and CMV-seronegative. Sequencing input: PBMCs. This chain links TRBV4-3 with TRBJ2-1, with 11 nucleotides matching TRBD2. Written as DNA, the CDR3 is TGCGCCAGCAGCCGCATACTAGCGGGGGCCTACAATGAGCAGTTCTTC. Its translation is CASSRILAGAYNEQFF.